This TCR beta chain originates from a study of T cells in Graves' hyperthyroidism and ophthalmopathy. In the study overall: At initial diagnosis, before any treatment had begun, peripheral blood was obtained.

Concerning this clonotype: Its target is unknown.

Regions amplified from RNA transcripts were the TCR beta CDR3 regions. Carried out on the TCR CDR3, a first-round RT-PCR used the HTBI primer set. TCRdb re-called the multiplex PCR reads with MiXCR, one entry per CDR3 protein. The table shows about 400,000 distinct CDR3 sequences, with about 12% occurring only once. General study findings and limits: Blood shared most expanded thyroid clonotypes above 0.001.

The CDR3 totals 16 residues. After removal of 1 base from V and 6 bases from J, the junction contained 11 bases not matched to a gene. In germline, CDR1 is DFQATT, CDR2 SNEGSKA (reference sequence). Sequenced material: blood. The sequence derives from a young woman with Graves' hyperthyroidism. This chain connects TRBV20-1 to TRBJ1-4, with 7 positions matching TRBD1. The CDR3 protein is CSARAGGGGVDEKLFF. The CDR3 DNA sequence: TGCAGTGCTAGAGCAGGGGGGGGGGGAGTCGATGAAAAACTGTTTTTT.